These T cell receptor beta chains were read from a single sample in a study of blood T cells in healthy people across ages. TCRdb re-called the 5' RACE reads with MiXCR, one entry per CDR3 protein. Of 550,000 to 750,000 distinct CDR3 sequences listed, 20% to 25% are singletons. Sequences were obtained from blood. These receptors all come from a man in his 70s in good health. Each CDR3 is given with its conserved first and last residue. D genes are given only for firm matches. The listing skips clone size in some rows; elsewhere it reads once, few, many or a size class.

V	size	D	J	CDR3	DNA
TRBV28	many	.	TRBJ2-3	CAPAGRWYTQYF	TGTGCCCCCGCAGGGAGGTGGTATACGCAGTATTTT
TRBV12-3/TRBV12-4	few	TRBD1	TRBJ1-2	CASSPGQGAYYGYTF	TGTGCCAGCAGTCCGGGTCAGGGGGCTTACTATGGCTACACCTTC
TRBV6-5	few	.	TRBJ2-7	CASSYTLRGVYEQYF	TGTGCCAGCAGTTACACCCTCAGAGGGGTCTACGAGCAGTACTTC
TRBV20-1	.	TRBD2	TRBJ2-1	CSAPGLAGARAYNEQFF	TGCAGTGCCCCGGGACTAGCGGGAGCACGGGCATACAATGAGCAGTTCTTC
TRBV9	.	.	TRBJ1-1	CASRKGSGRTEAFF	TGTGCCAGCAGGAAGGGGTCGGGGCGCACTGAAGCTTTCTTT
TRBV5-5	.	.	TRBJ2-3	CASSLPTGQSGSTDTQYF	TGTGCCAGCAGCTTACCGACAGGGCAGAGCGGGAGTACAGATACGCAGTATTTT
TRBV5-1	.	.	TRBJ1-4	CASRASENEKLFF	TGCGCCAGCAGGGCGTCGGAAAATGAAAAACTGTTTTTT
TRBV20-1	.	TRBD1	TRBJ1-6	CSARERRGDRPSSPLHF	TGCAGTGCTAGAGAGCGAAGGGGGGACAGGCCCAGTTCACCCCTCCACTTT
TRBV6-5	many	.	TRBJ1-1	CASRRDGNTEAFF	TGTGCCAGCAGGAGGGACGGGAACACTGAAGCTTTCTTT
TRBV7-8	few	.	TRBJ1-2	CASSPGGIYGYTF	TGTGCCAGCAGCCCGGGAGGGATCTATGGCTACACCTTC
TRBV21-1	.	.	TRBJ2-7	CASSKGGTSVPLWSYEQYF	TGTGCCAGCAGCAAAGGAGGGACTAGCGTCCCCTTATGGTCCTACGAGCAGTACTTC
TRBV5-1	many	TRBD1	TRBJ2-2	CASSRDRGGTGELFF	TGCGCCAGCAGCAGAGACAGGGGGGGCACCGGGGAGCTGTTTTTT
TRBV19	.	.	TRBJ2-1	CASSIGARVDEQFF	TGTGCCAGTAGTATCGGGGCTAGGGTCGATGAGCAGTTCTTC
TRBV10-3	.	.	TRBJ1-1	CAISEPDTEAFF	TGTGCCATCAGTGAGCCGGACACTGAAGCTTTCTTT
TRBV20-1	few	TRBD2	TRBJ2-7	CSASSPYPGGLKEQYF	TGCAGTGCTAGTTCCCCCTACCCGGGAGGGCTCAAAGAGCAGTACTTC
TRBV20-1	few	.	TRBJ2-4	CSATQGLAKNIQYF	TGCAGTGCTACACAGGGACTAGCCAAAAACATTCAGTACTTC
TRBV4-1	.	TRBD2	TRBJ2-1	CASSVAGVRNEQFF	TGCGCCAGCAGCGTAGCGGGAGTTCGGAATGAGCAGTTCTTC
TRBV7-2	once	.	TRBJ2-6	CASSNGASGANVLTF	TGTGCCAGCAGCAACGGAGCCTCTGGGGCCAACGTCCTGACTTTC
TRBV5-1	few	TRBD2	TRBJ2-7	CASSFGEGPYEQYF	TGCGCCAGCAGCTTTGGGGAGGGACCATACGAGCAGTACTTC
TRBV6-8	.	.	TRBJ1-2	CAGNNYGYTF	TGTGCCGGGAATAACTATGGCTACACCTTC
TRBV5-1	few	.	TRBJ2-5	CASSLEVKGSNQETQYF	TGCGCCAGCAGCTTGGAGGTCAAGGGATCTAATCAAGAGACCCAGTACTTC
TRBV3-1	.	.	TRBJ2-7	CASSQGNYVQYF	TGTGCCAGCAGCCAGGGGAACTACGTGCAGTACTTC
TRBV24-1	few	.	TRBJ2-5	CATSDPTVGQTQYF	TGTGCCACCAGTGACCCGACAGTGGGGCAGACCCAGTACTTC
TRBV7-6	few	TRBD2	TRBJ2-3	CASSLAPSGSTDTQYF	TGTGCCAGCAGCTTAGCACCTAGCGGGAGCACAGATACGCAGTATTTT
TRBV7-2	few	.	TRBJ2-7	CASSFYRAAGAEQYF	TGTGCCAGCAGCTTTTACCGGGCGGCCGGCGCCGAGCAGTACTTC
TRBV6-2/TRBV6-3	.	.	TRBJ1-6	CASSRDTAQGNSPLHF	TGTGCCAGCAGCCGGGACACAGCCCAGGGAAATTCACCCCTCCACTTT
TRBV4-2	.	.	TRBJ2-7	CASSQTGTIYEQYF	TGTGCCAGCAGCCAAACGGGAACTATCTACGAGCAGTACTTC
TRBV14	many	.	TRBJ2-5	CASNPNSGSRETQYF	TGTGCCAGCAACCCAAATAGCGGTAGCAGGGAGACCCAGTACTTC
TRBV27	.	.	TRBJ1-4	CASSRETGISLEKLFF	TGTGCCAGCAGTAGAGAGACAGGAATCAGTCTTGAAAAACTGTTTTTT
TRBV20-1	.	.	TRBJ2-7	CSAPRDYEQYF	TGCAGTGCTCCTCGAGACTACGAGCAGTACTTC
TRBV6-1	many	.	TRBJ2-5	CASSGSQGETQYF	TGTGCCAGCAGTGGATCCCAGGGAGAGACCCAGTACTTC
TRBV21-1	.	.	TRBJ1-5	CASSGRASNQPQHF	TGTGCCAGCAGTGGACGGGCAAGCAATCAGCCCCAGCATTTT
TRBV12-3/TRBV12-4	.	TRBD1	TRBJ2-5	CASSRQGNGPEETQYF	TGTGCCAGCAGCCGACAGGGTAACGGGCCGGAAGAGACCCAGTACTTC
TRBV11-2	few	TRBD2	TRBJ2-1	CASSVSSVGLAPASYNEQFF	TGTGCCAGCAGCGTATCCTCGGTGGGACTAGCACCGGCGTCCTACAATGAGCAGTTCTTC
TRBV12-3/TRBV12-4	.	TRBD2	TRBJ2-5	CASSPSGSEFGETQYF	TGTGCCAGCAGTCCTAGCGGGAGCGAGTTTGGTGAGACCCAGTACTTC
TRBV20-1	.	.	TRBJ1-1	CSARDYDKNTEAFF	TGCAGTGCTAGAGATTACGACAAGAACACTGAAGCTTTCTTT
TRBV27	.	.	TRBJ1-6	CASSSRNQDRNSPLHF	TGTGCCAGCAGTTCGCGAAACCAAGACAGGAATTCACCCCTCCACTTT
TRBV7-9	.	TRBD2	TRBJ2-7	CASSGRTSGRTNEQYF	TGTGCCAGCAGCGGGAGGACTAGCGGGAGGACGAACGAGCAGTACTTC
TRBV5-6	few	TRBD2	TRBJ2-7	CASRVAGVPEQYF	TGTGCCAGCAGGGTAGCGGGAGTACCCGAGCAGTACTTC
TRBV12-3/TRBV12-4	.	.	TRBJ1-2	CASSFIQYGYTF	TGTGCCAGCAGTTTTATACAGTATGGCTACACCTTC
TRBV25-1	.	TRBD2	TRBJ2-5	CASSEWGVSGGQETQYF	TGTGCCAGCAGTGAATGGGGTGTTAGCGGGGGCCAAGAGACCCAGTACTTC
TRBV9	.	TRBD2	TRBJ2-5	CASSVQEGRGSYQETQYF	TGTGCCAGCAGCGTCCAAGAGGGGCGGGGGTCGTACCAAGAGACCCAGTACTTC
TRBV9	few	TRBD2	TRBJ2-1	CASSSTGTSAYEQFF	TGTGCCAGCAGCTCAACCGGGACTAGCGCGTATGAGCAGTTCTTC
TRBV29-1	.	.	TRBJ2-2	CSVEVQGNTGELFF	TGCAGCGTTGAAGTACAGGGGAACACCGGGGAGCTGTTTTTT
TRBV6-2/TRBV6-3	few	TRBD2	TRBJ2-7	CASSIAGNYEQYF	TGTGCCAGCAGCATAGCGGGTAACTACGAGCAGTACTTC
TRBV27	few	.	TRBJ1-3	CASSPDISGNTIYF	TGTGCCAGCAGTCCGGACATCTCTGGAAACACCATATATTTT
TRBV20-1	.	TRBD2	TRBJ2-5	CSAQTSGTPQETQYF	TGCAGTGCTCAGACTAGCGGGACACCACAAGAGACCCAGTACTTC
TRBV10-3	.	TRBD2	TRBJ2-5	CAISPGREFLQETQYF	TGTGCCATCAGTCCGGGGCGGGAGTTTCTCCAAGAGACCCAGTACTTC
TRBV27	few	TRBD1	TRBJ2-7	CASSLSGGAHEQYF	TGTGCCAGCAGTTTATCAGGGGGCGCACACGAGCAGTACTTC
TRBV9	few	TRBD2	TRBJ2-7	CASSVGLADTYEQYF	TGTGCCAGCAGCGTAGGGCTAGCGGATACCTACGAGCAGTACTTC
TRBV14	few	TRBD1	TRBJ2-1	CAKGPTQGATYNEQFF	TGTGCCAAGGGACCTACCCAGGGGGCAACGTACAATGAGCAGTTCTTC
TRBV19	.	.	TRBJ2-1	CASAQNYNEQFF	TGTGCCAGTGCCCAGAATTACAATGAGCAGTTCTTC
TRBV27	few	.	TRBJ2-1	CASKASEDNEQFF	TGTGCCAGCAAGGCTAGCGAGGACAATGAGCAGTTCTTC